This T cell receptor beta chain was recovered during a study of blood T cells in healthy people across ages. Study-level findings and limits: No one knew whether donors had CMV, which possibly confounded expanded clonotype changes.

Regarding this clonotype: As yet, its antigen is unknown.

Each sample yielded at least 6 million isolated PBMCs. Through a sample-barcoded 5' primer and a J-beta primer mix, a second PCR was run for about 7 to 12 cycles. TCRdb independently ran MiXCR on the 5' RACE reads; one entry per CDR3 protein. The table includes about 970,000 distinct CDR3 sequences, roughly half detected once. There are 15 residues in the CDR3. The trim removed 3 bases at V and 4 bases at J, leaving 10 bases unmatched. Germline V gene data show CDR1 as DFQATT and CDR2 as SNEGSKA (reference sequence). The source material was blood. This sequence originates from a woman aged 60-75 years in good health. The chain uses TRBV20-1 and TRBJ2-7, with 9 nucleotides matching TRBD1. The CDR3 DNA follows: TGCAGTGCTAGGGCCGGCGGGACAGGGCGGTACGAGCAGTACTTC. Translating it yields CSARAGGTGRYEQYF.